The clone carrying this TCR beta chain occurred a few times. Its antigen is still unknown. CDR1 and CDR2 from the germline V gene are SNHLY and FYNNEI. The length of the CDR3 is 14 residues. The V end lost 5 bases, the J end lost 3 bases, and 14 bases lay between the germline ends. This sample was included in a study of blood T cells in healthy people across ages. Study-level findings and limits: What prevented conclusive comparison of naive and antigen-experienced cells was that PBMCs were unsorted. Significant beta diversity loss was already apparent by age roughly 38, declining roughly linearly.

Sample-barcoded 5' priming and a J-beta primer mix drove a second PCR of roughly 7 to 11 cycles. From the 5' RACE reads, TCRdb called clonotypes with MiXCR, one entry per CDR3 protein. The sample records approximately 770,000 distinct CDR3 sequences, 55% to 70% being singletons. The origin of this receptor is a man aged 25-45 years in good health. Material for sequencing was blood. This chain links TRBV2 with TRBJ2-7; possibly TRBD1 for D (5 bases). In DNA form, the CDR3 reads TGTGCCAGCAGTAAAGGCAGGGATGTCTACGAGCAGTACTTC. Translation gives CASSKGRDVYEQYF.